This entry concerns a single T cell receptor beta chain. This entry comes from a study of low-dose radiotherapy and immunotherapy resistance in tumors. Gene-specific TRAV and TRBV primers were used for first-strand cDNA, covering alpha and beta chains. For amplifying TCRs, the PCR ran for approximately 18 cycles with Phusion, which was used together with a constant-region primer and the adapter on the V primers. TCRdb reanalysed the reads using MiXCR and keeps one entry per CDR3 protein. Here the sample spans roughly 18,000 distinct CDR3 sequences, about 74% being singletons. CDR1 is SGHKS and CDR2 is YYEKEE in the germline V gene (reference sequence). The CDR3 runs 15 residues. The V gene end was trimmed by 4 bases and the J gene end by 8 bases; junction bases not matched to a gene: 11. Low-dose radiotherapy, low-dose cyclophosphamide, aspirin, ipilimumab and nivolumab were all given to the donors.

This TCR was sampled from a human donor with advanced metastatic prostate, ovarian, gallbladder or colorectal cancer (not recorded which). This table probably holds off-target reads from a library built for another chain. V and J are TRBV5-5 and TRBJ2-1; 8 bases fit TRBD2. This chain's CDR3 is CASSIPGLGGDEQFF. DNA of the CDR3: TGTGCCAGCAGCATACCGGGACTAGGAGGGGATGAGCAGTTCTTC.